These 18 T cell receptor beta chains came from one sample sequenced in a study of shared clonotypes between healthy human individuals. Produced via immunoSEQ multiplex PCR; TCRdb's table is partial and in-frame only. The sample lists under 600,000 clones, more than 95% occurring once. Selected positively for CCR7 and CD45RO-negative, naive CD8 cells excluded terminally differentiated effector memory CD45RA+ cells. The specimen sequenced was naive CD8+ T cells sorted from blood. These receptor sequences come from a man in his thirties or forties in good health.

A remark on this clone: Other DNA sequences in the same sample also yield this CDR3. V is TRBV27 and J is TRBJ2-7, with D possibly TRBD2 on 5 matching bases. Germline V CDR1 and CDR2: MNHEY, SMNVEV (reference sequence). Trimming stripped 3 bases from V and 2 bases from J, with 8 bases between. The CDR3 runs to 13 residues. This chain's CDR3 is CASSLRVTYEQYF. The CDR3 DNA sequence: TGTGCCAGCAGTTTGAGGGTGACCTACGAGCAGTACTTC.

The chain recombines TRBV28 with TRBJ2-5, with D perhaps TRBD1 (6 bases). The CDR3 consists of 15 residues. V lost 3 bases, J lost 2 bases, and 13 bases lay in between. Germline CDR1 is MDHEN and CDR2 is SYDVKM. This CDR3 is CASSFRGRGQETQYF. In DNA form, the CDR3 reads TGTGCCAGCAGTTTTAGGGGCAGGGGTCAAGAGACCCAGTACTTC.

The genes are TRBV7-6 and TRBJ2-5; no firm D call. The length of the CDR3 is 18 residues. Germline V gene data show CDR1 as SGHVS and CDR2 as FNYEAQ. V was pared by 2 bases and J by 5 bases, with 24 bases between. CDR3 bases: TGTGCCAGCAGCTTAATCAGCGACGGCCCGGTAGATCTGGAGACCCAGTACTTC. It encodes CASSLISDGPVDLETQYF.

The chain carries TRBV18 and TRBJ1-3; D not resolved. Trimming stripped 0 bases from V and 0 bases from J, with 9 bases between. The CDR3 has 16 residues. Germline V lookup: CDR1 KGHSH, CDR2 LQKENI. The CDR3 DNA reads TGTGCCAGCTCACCACCTGGGCTCGACTCTGGAAACACCATATATTTT. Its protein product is CASSPPGLDSGNTIYF.

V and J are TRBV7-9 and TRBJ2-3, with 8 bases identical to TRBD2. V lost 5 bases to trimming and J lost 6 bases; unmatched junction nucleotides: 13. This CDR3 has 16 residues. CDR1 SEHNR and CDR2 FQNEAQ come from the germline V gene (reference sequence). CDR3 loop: CASSTRAGGRQDTQYF. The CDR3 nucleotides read TGTGCCAGCAGCACAAGGGCGGGGGGTCGGCAGGATACGCAGTATTTT.

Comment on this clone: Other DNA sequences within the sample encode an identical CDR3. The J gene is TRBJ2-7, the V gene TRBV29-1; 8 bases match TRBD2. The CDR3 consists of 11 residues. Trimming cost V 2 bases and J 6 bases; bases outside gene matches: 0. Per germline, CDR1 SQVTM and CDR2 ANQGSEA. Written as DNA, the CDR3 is TGCAGCGTTGAAACTAGCGGCGAGCAGTACTTC. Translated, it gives CSVETSGEQYF.

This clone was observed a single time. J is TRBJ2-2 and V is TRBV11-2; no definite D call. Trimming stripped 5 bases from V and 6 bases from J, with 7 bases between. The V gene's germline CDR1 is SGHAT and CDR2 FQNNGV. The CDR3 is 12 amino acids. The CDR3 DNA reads TGTGCCAGCAGCCCAAACTCCGGGGAGCTGTTTTTT. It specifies CASSPNSGELFF.

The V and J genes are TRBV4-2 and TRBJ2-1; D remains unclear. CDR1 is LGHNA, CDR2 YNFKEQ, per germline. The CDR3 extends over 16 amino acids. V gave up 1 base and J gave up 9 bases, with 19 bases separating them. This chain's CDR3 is CASSQVDPSPAGEQFF. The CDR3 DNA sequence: TGTGCCAGCAGCCAAGTAGATCCTAGTCCCGCCGGTGAGCAGTTCTTC.

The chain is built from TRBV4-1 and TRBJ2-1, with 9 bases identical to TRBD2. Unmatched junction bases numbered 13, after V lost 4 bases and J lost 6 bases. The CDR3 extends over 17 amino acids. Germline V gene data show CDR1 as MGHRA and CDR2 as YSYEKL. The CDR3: CASSLWDSGSYVNEQFF. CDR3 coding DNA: TGCGCCAGCAGCCTATGGGATAGCGGGAGTTATGTCAATGAGCAGTTCTTC.

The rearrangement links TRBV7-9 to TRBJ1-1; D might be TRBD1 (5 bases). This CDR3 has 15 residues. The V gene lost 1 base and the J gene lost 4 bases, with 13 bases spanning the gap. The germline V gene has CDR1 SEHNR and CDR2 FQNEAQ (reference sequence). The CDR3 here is CASSLGLGVSTEAFF. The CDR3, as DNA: TGTGCCAGCAGCTTAGGGCTGGGGGTGAGCACTGAAGCTTTCTTT.

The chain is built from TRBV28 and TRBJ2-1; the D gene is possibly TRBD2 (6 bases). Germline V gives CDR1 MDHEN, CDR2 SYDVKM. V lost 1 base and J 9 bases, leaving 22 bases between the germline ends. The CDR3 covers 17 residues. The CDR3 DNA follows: TGTGCCAGCAGTTTATCCCCCTCGGCGGGGACGGGTGGTGAGCAGTTCTTC. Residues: CASSLSPSAGTGGEQFF.

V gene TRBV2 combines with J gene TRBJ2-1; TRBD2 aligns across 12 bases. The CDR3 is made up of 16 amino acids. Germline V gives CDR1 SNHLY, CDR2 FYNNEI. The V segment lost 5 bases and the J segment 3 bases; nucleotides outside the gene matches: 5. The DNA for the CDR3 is TGTGCCAGCAGTCGGACTAGCGGGACCCACTACAATGAGCAGTTCTTC. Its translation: CASSRTSGTHYNEQFF.

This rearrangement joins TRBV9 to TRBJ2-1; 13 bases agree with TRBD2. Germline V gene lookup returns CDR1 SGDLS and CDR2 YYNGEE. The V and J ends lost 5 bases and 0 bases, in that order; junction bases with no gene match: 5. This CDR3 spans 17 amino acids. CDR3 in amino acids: CASSGLAGESSYNEQFF. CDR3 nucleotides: TGTGCCAGCAGTGGACTAGCGGGAGAAAGCTCCTACAATGAGCAGTTCTTC.

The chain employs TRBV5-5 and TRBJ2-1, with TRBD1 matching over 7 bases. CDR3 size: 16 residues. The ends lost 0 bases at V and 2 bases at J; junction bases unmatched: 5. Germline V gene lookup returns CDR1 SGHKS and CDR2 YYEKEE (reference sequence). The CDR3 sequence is CASSLEGQNAYNEQFF. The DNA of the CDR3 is TGTGCCAGCAGCTTGGAGGGACAGAATGCCTACAATGAGCAGTTCTTC. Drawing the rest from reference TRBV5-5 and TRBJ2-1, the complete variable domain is DAGVTQSPTHLIKTRGQQVTLRCSPISGHKSVSWYQQVLGQGPQFIFQYYEKEERGRGNFPDRFSARQFPNYSSELNVNALLLGDSALYLCASSLEGQNAYNEQFFGPGTRLTVL.

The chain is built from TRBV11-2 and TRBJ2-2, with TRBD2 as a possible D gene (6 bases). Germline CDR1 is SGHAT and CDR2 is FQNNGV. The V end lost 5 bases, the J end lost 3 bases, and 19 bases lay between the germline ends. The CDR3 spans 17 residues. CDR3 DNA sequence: TGTGCCAGCAGCCCCCCCCGAACGGGAGATCACACCGGGGAGCTGTTTTTT. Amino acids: CASSPPRTGDHTGELFF.

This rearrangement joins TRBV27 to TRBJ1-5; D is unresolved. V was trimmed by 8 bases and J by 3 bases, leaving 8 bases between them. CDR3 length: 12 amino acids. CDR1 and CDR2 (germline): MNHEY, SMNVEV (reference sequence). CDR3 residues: CASGWDNQPQHF. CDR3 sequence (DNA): TGTGCCAGCGGGTGGGACAATCAGCCCCAGCATTTT.

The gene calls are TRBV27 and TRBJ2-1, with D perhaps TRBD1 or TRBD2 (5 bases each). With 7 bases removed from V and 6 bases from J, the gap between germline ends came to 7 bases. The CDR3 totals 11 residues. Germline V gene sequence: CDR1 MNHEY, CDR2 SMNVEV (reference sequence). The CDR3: CASNGGNEQFF. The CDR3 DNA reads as TGTGCCAGCAATGGGGGCAATGAGCAGTTCTTC.

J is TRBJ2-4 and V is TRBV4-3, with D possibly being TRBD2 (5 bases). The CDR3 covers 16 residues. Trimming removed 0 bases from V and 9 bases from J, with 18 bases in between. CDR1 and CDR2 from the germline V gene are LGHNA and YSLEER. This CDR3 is CASSQEVGGLQGIQYF. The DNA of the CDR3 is TGCGCCAGCAGCCAAGAAGTTGGAGGACTGCAAGGCATTCAGTACTTC.